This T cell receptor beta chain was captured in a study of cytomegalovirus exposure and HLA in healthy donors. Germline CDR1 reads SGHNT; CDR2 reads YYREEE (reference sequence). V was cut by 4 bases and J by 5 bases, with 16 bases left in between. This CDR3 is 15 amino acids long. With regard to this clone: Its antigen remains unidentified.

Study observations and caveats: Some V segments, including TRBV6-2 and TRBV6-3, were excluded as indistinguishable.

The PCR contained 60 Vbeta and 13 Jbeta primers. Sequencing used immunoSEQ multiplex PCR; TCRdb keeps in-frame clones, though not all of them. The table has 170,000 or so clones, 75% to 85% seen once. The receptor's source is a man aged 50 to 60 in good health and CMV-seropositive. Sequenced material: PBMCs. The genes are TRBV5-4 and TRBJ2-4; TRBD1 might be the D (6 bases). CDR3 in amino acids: CASSPRQGRENIQYF. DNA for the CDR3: TGTGCCAGCAGCCCACGGCAGGGGCGCGAAAACATTCAGTACTTC.